This T cell receptor (beta chain) was sequenced during a study of T-cell reconstitution after alpha-beta-depleted transplantation in children. Points from the study as a whole: By about two months after transplant, alpha-beta T cells reportedly arose from several hundred graft clones that had expanded. Hyperexpanded clones declined; after one year, newly produced T cells mostly supplied diversity. For some patients, TCRbeta diversity was high at day 60 because of recipient T cells and thymic progenitors that survived.

For TCRbeta, the library was prepared with unique molecular identifiers. TCRdb independently ran MiXCR on the PCR reads; one entry per CDR3 protein. This repertoire shows about 580,000 distinct CDR3 sequences, 27% found once; its top ten account for 36%. About this clonotype itself: Antigen: not known.

From germline, CDR1 is ENHRY and CDR2 SYGVKD. The V gene end was trimmed by 6 bases and the J gene end by 2 bases; junction bases not matched to a gene: 8. The CDR3 spans 16 residues. The chain employs TRBV10-3 and TRBJ2-3, with 10 bases aligning to TRBD2. This TCR derives from a boy in the first two years of life with Wiskott-Aldrich syndrome, due to receive a stem cell transplant. The sample here was PBMCs, taken before TCRalphabeta/CD19-depleted stem cell transplant. CDR3 in DNA: TGTGCCATCAGCATATTAGCGGGAGGTGCCACAGATACGCAGTATTTT. Translated: CAISILAGGATDTQYF.